The clone carrying this TCR beta chain was seen ten or more times. Its antigen is undetermined. Clinical Activity Scores of at least 3, NOSPECS grades of at least 4 and durations under 3 months characterized ophthalmopathy patients. This entry comes from a study of T cells in Graves' hyperthyroidism and ophthalmopathy. Broader study findings: Among clonotypes expanded in thyroid above 0.001, most were also found in blood. Researchers report that a 13 V-J model separated ophthalmopathy from stable hyperthyroidism.

Amplified TCR beta CDR3 regions came from RNA transcripts. Researchers ran a first-round RT-PCR on the TCR CDR3 using the HTBI primer set. In TCRdb, the multiplex PCR reads were re-called with MiXCR into one record per CDR3 protein. The data show about 400,000 distinct CDR3 sequences, about an eighth seen once. There are 17 residues in the CDR3. Germline V lookup: CDR1 LGHDT, CDR2 YNNKEL (reference sequence). The V segment lost 0 bases and the J segment 3 bases; nucleotides outside the gene matches: 6. This TCR derives from a man aged 45-60 years with Graves' ophthalmopathy. The specimen sequenced was blood. This sequence joins TRBV3-1 and TRBJ2-3; TRBD2 agrees at 10 bases. The CDR3 sequence is CASSQDLSSGRTDTQYF. The CDR3 DNA is TGTGCCAGCAGCCAAGATCTCAGTAGCGGGAGGACAGATACGCAGTATTTT.